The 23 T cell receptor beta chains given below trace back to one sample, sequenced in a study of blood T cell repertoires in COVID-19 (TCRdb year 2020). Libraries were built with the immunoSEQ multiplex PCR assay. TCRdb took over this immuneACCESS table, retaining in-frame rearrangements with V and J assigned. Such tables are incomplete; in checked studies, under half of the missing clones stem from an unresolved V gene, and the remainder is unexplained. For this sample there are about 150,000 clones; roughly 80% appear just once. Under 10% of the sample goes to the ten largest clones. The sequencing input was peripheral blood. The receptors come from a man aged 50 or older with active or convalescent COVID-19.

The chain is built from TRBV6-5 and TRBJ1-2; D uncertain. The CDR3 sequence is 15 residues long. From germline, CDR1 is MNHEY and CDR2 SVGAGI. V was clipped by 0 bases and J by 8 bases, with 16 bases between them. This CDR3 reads CASSYSDDTTSGYTF. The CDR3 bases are TGTGCCAGCAGTTACTCCGATGACACCACCAGCGGCTACACCTTC.

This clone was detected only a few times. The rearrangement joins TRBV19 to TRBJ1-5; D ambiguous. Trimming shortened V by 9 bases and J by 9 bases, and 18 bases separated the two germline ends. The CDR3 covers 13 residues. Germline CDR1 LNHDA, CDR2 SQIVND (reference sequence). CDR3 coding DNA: TGTGCCAGCCTGGAGCCGCCGGTCGGGCCCCAGCATTTT. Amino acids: CASLEPPVGPQHF.

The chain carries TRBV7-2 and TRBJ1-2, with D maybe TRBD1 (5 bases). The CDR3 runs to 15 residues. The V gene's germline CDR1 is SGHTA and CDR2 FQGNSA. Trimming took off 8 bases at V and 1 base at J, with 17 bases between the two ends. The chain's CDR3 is CASQLGGGVNYGYTF. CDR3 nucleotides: TGTGCCAGCCAGTTAGGCGGGGGAGTTAACTATGGCTACACCTTC.

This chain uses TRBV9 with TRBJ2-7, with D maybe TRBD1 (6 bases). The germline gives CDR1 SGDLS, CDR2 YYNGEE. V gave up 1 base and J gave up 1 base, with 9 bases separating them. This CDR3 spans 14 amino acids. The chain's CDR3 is CASSVIDRSYEQYF. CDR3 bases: TGTGCCAGCAGCGTAATAGACAGGTCCTACGAGCAGTACTTC.

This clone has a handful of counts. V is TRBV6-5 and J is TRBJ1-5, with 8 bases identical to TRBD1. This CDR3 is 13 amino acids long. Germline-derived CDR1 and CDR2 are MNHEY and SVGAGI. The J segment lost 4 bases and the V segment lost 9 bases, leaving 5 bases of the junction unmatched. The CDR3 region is CASTRTGNQPQHF. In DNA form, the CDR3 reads TGTGCCAGTACCCGGACAGGGAATCAGCCCCAGCATTTT.

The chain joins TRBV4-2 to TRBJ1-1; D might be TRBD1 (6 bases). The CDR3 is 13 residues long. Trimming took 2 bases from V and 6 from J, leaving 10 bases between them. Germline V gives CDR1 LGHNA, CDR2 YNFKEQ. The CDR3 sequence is CASSQPGQSEAFF. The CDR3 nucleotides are TGTGCCAGCAGCCAACCTGGACAGTCTGAAGCTTTCTTT.

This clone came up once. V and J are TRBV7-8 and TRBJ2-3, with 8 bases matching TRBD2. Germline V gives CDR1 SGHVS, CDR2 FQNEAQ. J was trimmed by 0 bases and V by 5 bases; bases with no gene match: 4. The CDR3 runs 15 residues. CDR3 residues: CASSRTSGSTDTQYF. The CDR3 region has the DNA TGTGCCAGCAGCCGCACTAGCGGCAGCACAGATACGCAGTATTTT.

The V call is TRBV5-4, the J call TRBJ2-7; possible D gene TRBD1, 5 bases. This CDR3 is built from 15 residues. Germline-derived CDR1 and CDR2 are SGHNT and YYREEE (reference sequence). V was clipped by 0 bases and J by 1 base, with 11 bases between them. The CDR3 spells CASSLAQGGSYEQYF. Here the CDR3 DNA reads TGTGCCAGCAGCTTGGCGCAGGGTGGGTCCTACGAGCAGTACTTC.

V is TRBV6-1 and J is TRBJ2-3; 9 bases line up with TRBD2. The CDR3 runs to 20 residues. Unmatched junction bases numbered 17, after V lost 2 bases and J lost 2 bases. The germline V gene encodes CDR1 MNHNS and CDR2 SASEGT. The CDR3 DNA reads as TGTGCCAGCAGTGAACACCTGGGCAGGGGCCTAGCGGGAACCACAGATACGCAGTATTTT. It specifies CASSEHLGRGLAGTTDTQYF.

The CDR3 protein is CASSESGTGSGPPSFYEQYF. Here the CDR3 DNA reads TGCGCCAGCAGTGAGTCAGGGACAGGAAGCGGACCGCCCTCCTTCTACGAGCAGTACTTC. This rearrangement joins TRBV10-2 to TRBJ2-7; TRBD1 matches 8 bases. This CDR3 is 20 amino acids long. V was clipped by 0 bases and J by 3 bases; unmatched bases: 19. From germline, CDR1 is WSHSY and CDR2 SAAADI.

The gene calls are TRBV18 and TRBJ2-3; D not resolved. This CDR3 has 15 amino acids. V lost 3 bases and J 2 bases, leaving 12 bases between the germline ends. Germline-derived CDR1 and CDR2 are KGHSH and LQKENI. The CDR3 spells CASSPGLQFTDTQYF. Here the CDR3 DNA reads TGTGCCAGCTCACCGGGCTTACAATTCACAGATACGCAGTATTTT.

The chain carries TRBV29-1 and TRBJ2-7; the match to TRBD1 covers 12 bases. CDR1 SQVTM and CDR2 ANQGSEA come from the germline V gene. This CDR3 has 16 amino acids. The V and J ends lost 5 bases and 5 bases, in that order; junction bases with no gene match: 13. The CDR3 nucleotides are TGCAGCGTTTGGGGGCTCCGAGGGACAGGGGGCAACGAGCAGTACTTC. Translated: CSVWGLRGTGGNEQYF.

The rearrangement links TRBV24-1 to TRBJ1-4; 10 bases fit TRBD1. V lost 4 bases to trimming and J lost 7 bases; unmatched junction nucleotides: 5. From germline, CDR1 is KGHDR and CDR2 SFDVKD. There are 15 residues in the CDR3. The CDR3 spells CATSDPGQGPEKLFF. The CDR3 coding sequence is TGTGCCACCAGTGACCCGGGACAGGGGCCTGAAAAACTGTTTTTT.

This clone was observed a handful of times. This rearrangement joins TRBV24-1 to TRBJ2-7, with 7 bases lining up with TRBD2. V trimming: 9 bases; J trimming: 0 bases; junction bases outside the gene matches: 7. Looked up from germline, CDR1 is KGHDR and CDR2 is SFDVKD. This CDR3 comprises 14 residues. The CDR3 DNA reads TGTGCCACCTCAAAGGGAGGGAGCTCCTACGAGCAGTACTTC. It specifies CATSKGGSSYEQYF.

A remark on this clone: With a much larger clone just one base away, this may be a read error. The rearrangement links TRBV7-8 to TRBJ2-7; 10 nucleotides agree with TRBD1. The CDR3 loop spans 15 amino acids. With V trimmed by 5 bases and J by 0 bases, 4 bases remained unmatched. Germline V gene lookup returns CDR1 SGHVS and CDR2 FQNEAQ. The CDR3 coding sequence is TGTGCCAGCAGCCAAGGGACAGGGGACTCCTACGAGCAGTACTTC. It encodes CASSQGTGDSYEQYF. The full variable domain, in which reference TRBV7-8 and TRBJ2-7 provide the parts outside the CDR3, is GAGVSQSPRYKVAKRGQDVALRCDPISGHVSLFWYQQALGQGPEFLTYFQNEAQLDKSGLPSDRFFAERPEGSVSTLKIQRTQQEDSAVYLCASSQGTGDSYEQYFGPGTRLTVT.

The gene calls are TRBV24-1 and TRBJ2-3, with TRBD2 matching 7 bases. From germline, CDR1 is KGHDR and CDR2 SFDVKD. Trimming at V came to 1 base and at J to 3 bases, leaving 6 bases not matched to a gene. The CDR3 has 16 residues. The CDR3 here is CATSDFTSVRTDTQYF. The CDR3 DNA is TGTGCCACCAGTGATTTCACTAGCGTAAGGACAGATACGCAGTATTTT.

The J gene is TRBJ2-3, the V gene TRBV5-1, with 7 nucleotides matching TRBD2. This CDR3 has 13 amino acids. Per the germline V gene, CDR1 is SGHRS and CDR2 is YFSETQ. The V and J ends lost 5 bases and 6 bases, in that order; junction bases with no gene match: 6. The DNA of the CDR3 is TGCGCCAGCAGTCCGCGGGAGCTCGATACGCAGTATTTT. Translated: CASSPRELDTQYF.

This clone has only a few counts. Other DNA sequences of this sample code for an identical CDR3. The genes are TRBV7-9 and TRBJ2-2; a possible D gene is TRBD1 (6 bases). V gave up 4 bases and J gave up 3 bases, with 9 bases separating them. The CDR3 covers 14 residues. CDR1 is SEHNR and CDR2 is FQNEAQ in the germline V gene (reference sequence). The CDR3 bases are TGTGCCAGCAGCTCAGGGACATACACCGGGGAGCTGTTTTTT. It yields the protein CASSSGTYTGELFF. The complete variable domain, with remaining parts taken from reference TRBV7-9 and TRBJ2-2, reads DTGVSQNPRHKITKRGQNVTFRCDPISEHNRLYWYRQTLGQGPEFLTYFQNEAQLEKSRLLSDRFSAERPKGSFSTLEIQRTEQGDSAMYLCASSSGTYTGELFFGEGSRLTVL.

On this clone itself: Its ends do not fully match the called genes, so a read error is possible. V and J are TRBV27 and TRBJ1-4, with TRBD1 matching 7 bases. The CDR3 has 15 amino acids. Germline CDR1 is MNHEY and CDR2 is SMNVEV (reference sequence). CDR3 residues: CASRLQGRPNEKLFF. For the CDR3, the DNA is TGTGCCAGCAGACTACAGGGGAGGCCTAACGAAAAACTGTTTTTT. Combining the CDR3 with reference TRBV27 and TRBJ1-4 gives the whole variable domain EAQVTQNPRYLITVTGKKLTVTCSQNMNHEYMSWYRQDPGLGLRQIYYSMNVEVTDKGDVPEGYKVSRKEKRNFPLILESPSPNQTSLYFCASRLQGRPNEKLFFGSGTQLSVL.

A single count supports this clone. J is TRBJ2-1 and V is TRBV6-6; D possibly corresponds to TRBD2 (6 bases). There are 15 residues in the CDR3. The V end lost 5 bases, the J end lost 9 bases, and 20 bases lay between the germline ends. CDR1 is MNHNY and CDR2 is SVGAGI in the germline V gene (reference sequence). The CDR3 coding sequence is TGTGCCAGCAGTATACTTTCCGGGAGAGTCAGTGAGCAGTTCTTC. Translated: CASSILSGRVSEQFF.

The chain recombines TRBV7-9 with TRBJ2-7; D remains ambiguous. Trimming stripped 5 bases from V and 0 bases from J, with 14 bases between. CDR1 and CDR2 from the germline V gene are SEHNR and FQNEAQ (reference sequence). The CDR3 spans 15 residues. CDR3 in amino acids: CASSPYSSSSYEQYF. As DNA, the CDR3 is TGTGCCAGCAGCCCCTACTCCTCGAGCTCCTACGAGCAGTACTTC.

CDR3 sequence: CASSSGTSFSTDTQYF. CDR3 sequence (DNA): TGTGCCAGCAGCTCAGGGACTAGCTTTAGCACAGATACGCAGTATTTT. This chain uses TRBV7-9 with TRBJ2-3; TRBD2 aligns across 9 bases. CDR3 length equals 16 residues. V gave up 4 bases and J gave up 0 bases; unmatched junction bases: 5. Germline loops: CDR1 SEHNR, CDR2 FQNEAQ (reference sequence). The full variable domain, its missing parts supplied by reference TRBV7-9 and TRBJ2-3, is DTGVSQNPRHKITKRGQNVTFRCDPISEHNRLYWYRQTLGQGPEFLTYFQNEAQLEKSRLLSDRFSAERPKGSFSTLEIQRTEQGDSAMYLCASSSGTSFSTDTQYFGPGTRLTVL.

CDR3 nucleotides: TGTGCCAGCAGCTTAGATGATCTAGCGGGAGGGATTAGCTCCTACGAGCAGTACTTC. Encoded protein: CASSLDDLAGGISSYEQYF. The chain carries TRBV11-2 and TRBJ2-7; 12 positions agree with TRBD2. The CDR3 sequence is 19 residues long. Losses at the gene ends were 0 bases for V and 0 bases for J; bases not matched to a gene: 9. CDR1 is SGHAT and CDR2 is FQNNGV in the germline V gene.